This T cell receptor (beta chain) was recovered during a study of T cell changes during pregnancy in multiple sclerosis. Assay: immunoSEQ multiplex PCR; the TCRdb copy retains only in-frame clones and omits some. The sample lists around 96,000 clones; about 93% were seen once. CDR1 is MDHEN, CDR2 SYDVKM, per germline. The CDR3 has 13 residues. J was trimmed by 4 bases and V by 8 bases; bases with no gene match: 8. Sequenced here: peripheral blood, sampled in the first trimester of pregnancy. The source is a female donor with multiple sclerosis, enrolled in a pregnancy study. This chain uses TRBV28 with TRBJ2-7, with 7 bases that match TRBD2. The CDR3 DNA is TGTGCCAGCGGCGAACCGGGGGGATACGAGCAGTACTTC. It codes for CASGEPGGYEQYF.